This paragraph reports one T cell receptor beta chain. There are many counts of this clonotype. Its recognized antigen is unknown. Per-base qualities were not stored, and no clone one base away is much larger. This specimen comes from a study of T-cell reconstitution after alpha-beta-depleted transplantation in children (dated by TCRdb to the mid-2010s). Background on the whole study: Using TCR repertoire profiling, the study followed T-cell immune reconstitution in a quantitative way in children after TCRalphabeta/CD19-depleted allogeneic hematopoietic cell transplantation. Results and caveats for the whole study, not just this receptor: In some patients, high TCRbeta diversity at day 60 was attributed to recipient T cells and intrathymic progenitors that had survived conditioning. Apparently early alphabetaT-cell count recovery about two months after transplant reportedly relied on only several hundred rapidly expanded clones derived from non-depleted graft cells. Hyperexpanded clone frequencies declined over subsequent months; after one year, T-cell counts and TCRbeta diversity were mostly attributed to newly produced T cells.

In the paper's terms, the treatment or condition label means: allogeneic hematopoietic cell transplantation with graft depleted of TCRalphabeta T cells and CD19 B cells. The transplant recipients were children given TCRalphabeta/CD19-depleted allogeneic hematopoietic cell grafts. The CDR3 starts with the cysteine, ends with the phenylalanine, and has 15 residues. Just the 45-base CDR3 DNA is kept, in frame starting at base 1. Trimming accounts for 5 bases at V and 2 bases at J, while the number of junction bases matched to no gene is 3. Libraries came from PCR. TCRdb shows the sequencer as Illumina HiSeq 2500. Molecular barcoding was employed in the preparation of TCR libraries, with unique molecular identifiers being used to normalize TCRbeta repertoire quantification. TCRdb passed the public sequencing reads through fastp at Q25 and MiXCR, retaining productive beta sequences. All rows with the same CDR3 protein become a single entry with the most common DNA and genes. The sample table records hundreds of thousands of distinct CDR3 sequences; 7% to 9% of these occur just once. 35% of the sample comes from the top ten.

The sequence derives from a male patient between 2 and 10 years old who had a stem cell transplant for acute myeloid leukemia, so the T cells may come from the graft donor. The chain is assembled from TRBV12-3 or TRBV12-4 and TRBJ2-3; the central 11 bases match TRBD1. Sequencing was performed on PBMCs, mostly from graft donor cells, taken 360 days after TCRalphabeta/CD19-depleted stem cell transplant. Read as DNA, the sequence is TGTGCCAGCAGTCGGACAGGGGGCAACACAGATACGCAGTATTTT. Its product reads: CASSRTGGNTDTQYF.